This T cell receptor (beta chain) was captured in a study of cytomegalovirus exposure and HLA in healthy donors. The study ran its PCR with 60 Vbeta and 13 Jbeta primers. Original processing notes: There were about 86 million unique TCR beta chains by a later count, and around 10 million of them were shared. Generated by immunoSEQ multiplex PCR, the TCRdb table keeps only in-frame clones and is missing some. The DNA gave D and trimming, while V, J and clone size come from that table. The sample records some 150,000 clones, around 77% being singletons. Germline values: CDR1 SGHRS, CDR2 YFSETQ. The CDR3 loop spans 15 amino acids. The junction had 9 bases not matched to a gene; V was cut back by 3 bases and J by 5 bases.

This clonotype was sampled from a female donor in good health and CMV-seronegative. The specimen sequenced was PBMCs. The rearrangement links TRBV5-1 to TRBJ2-3; 7 positions agree with TRBD2. CDR3 sequence: CASSSLGGGRDTQYF. The CDR3 DNA reads as TGCGCCAGCAGCTCCTTGGGGGGGGGAAGAGATACGCAGTATTTT.